One sample yielded the 12 T cell receptor beta chains listed below, sequenced in a study of identical twins. TCRdb passed the 5' RACE reads through MiXCR, listing each CDR3 protein once. The table includes 410,000 or so distinct CDR3 sequences, about 18% detected once. Sequencing was performed on naive T cells sorted from blood. Receptors were obtained from a man aged 45-60 years in good health.

CDR3 amino acids: CASRPGASNTGELFF. The CDR3 DNA is TGTGCCAGCAGGCCGGGAGCCTCGAACACCGGGGAGCTGTTTTTT. The J gene is TRBJ2-2, the V gene TRBV2, with D tentatively TRBD2 (6 bases). V lost 6 bases to trimming and J lost 0 bases, with 11 bases between them. CDR1 and CDR2 (germline): SNHLY, FYNNEI. CDR3 length: 15 amino acids.

This clonotype was counted only a few times. V usage is TRBV9 and J usage is TRBJ2-1; tentatively, D is TRBD2 (6 bases). V lost 2 bases to trimming and J lost 0 bases, with 9 bases between them. Germline CDR1 is SGDLS and CDR2 is YYNGEE. The CDR3 sequence is 15 residues long. CDR3 sequence reads: CASSVGSLSYNEQFF. Written as DNA, the CDR3 is TGTGCCAGCAGCGTCGGGAGTCTCTCCTACAATGAGCAGTTCTTC.

V is TRBV12-3 or TRBV12-4 and J is TRBJ2-2; TRBD1 matches at 8 bases. The CDR3 has 15 residues. V was pared by 0 bases and J by 6 bases, with 3 bases of the junction left unmatched. In nucleotides, the CDR3 is TGTGCCAGCAGTTTAGCGGACAGGGAGGCCGGGGAGCTGTTTTTT. Translated, it gives CASSLADREAGELFF.

The sample holds many counts of this clonotype. This chain connects TRBV7-2 to TRBJ2-1, with D unclear. The V end lost 7 bases, the J end lost 0 bases, and 16 bases lay between the germline ends. Germline V lookup: CDR1 SGHTA, CDR2 FQGNSA. The CDR3 extends over 16 amino acids. The CDR3 region is CASTLKLGNSYNEQFF. CDR3 bases: TGTGCCAGCACCCTAAAATTGGGAAACTCCTACAATGAGCAGTTCTTC. The whole variable domain, filled in from reference TRBV7-2 and TRBJ2-1, reads GAGVSQSPSNKVTEKGKDVELRCDPISGHTALYWYRQSLGQGLEFLIYFQGNSAPDKSGLPSDRFSAERTGGSVSTLTIQRTQQEDSAVYLCASTLKLGNSYNEQFFGPGTRLTVL.

The rearrangement links TRBV20-1 to TRBJ1-1; D may be TRBD1 (6 bases). Trimming cost V 3 bases and J 1 base, with 18 bases left between them. CDR3 length: 16 residues. The germline CDR1 and CDR2 sequences are DFQATT and SNEGSKA (reference sequence). The CDR3 region has the DNA TGCAGTGCTAGGATGCCAGGGGCCCTGTCGAACACTGAAGCTTTCTTT. Translating gives CSARMPGALSNTEAFF.

The rearrangement uses TRBV12-3 or TRBV12-4 and TRBJ2-1; TRBD2 is a possible D gene (5 bases). Trimming stripped 5 bases from V and 6 bases from J, with 20 bases between. The CDR3 sequence is 16 residues long. CDR3 loop: CASSASALGESNEQFF. CDR3 nucleotide sequence: TGTGCCAGCAGTGCAAGTGCACTAGGAGAGTCCAATGAGCAGTTCTTC.

The J gene is TRBJ2-1, the V gene TRBV4-3; TRBD2 aligns across 10 bases. V gave up 1 base and J gave up 6 bases; unmatched junction bases: 6. The CDR3 runs 16 residues. The V gene's germline CDR1 is LGHNA and CDR2 YSLEER. Written as DNA, the CDR3 is TGCGCCAGCAGCCAAGTGCTAGCGGGAGCTGGCAATGAGCAGTTCTTC. This gives the protein CASSQVLAGAGNEQFF.

This chain joins TRBV7-9 and TRBJ2-7; 7 bases match TRBD1. The CDR3 extends over 14 amino acids. Looked up from germline, CDR1 is SEHNR and CDR2 is FQNEAQ (reference sequence). The V segment lost 5 bases and the J segment 7 bases; nucleotides outside the gene matches: 11. The CDR3 loop is CASSLRKGAEEQYF. The CDR3 DNA sequence: TGTGCCAGCAGCCTACGTAAGGGGGCGGAAGAGCAGTACTTC.

The rearrangement joins TRBV7-2 to TRBJ2-7; D gene uncertain. Per the germline V gene, CDR1 is SGHTA and CDR2 is FQGNSA. Trimming shortened V by 2 bases and J by 6 bases, and 11 bases separated the two germline ends. The CDR3 extends over 13 amino acids. This CDR3 is CASSLNLWTEQYF. CDR3 nucleotide sequence: TGTGCCAGCAGCTTAAATTTGTGGACCGAGCAGTACTTC.

This clonotype appeared a few times. The chain joins TRBV20-1 to TRBJ2-3; 10 nucleotides align to TRBD2. Germline-derived CDR1 and CDR2 are DFQATT and SNEGSKA (reference sequence). After removal of 5 bases from V and 1 base from J, the junction contained 6 bases not matched to a gene. CDR3 length: 15 residues. CDR3 in DNA: TGCAGTGCTTCTCACGGGACTAGCGGCACAGATACGCAGTATTTT. It specifies CSASHGTSGTDTQYF.

This clonotype was found a few times. This chain uses TRBV4-2 with TRBJ1-3; tentatively, D is TRBD1 (5 bases). Germline V gives CDR1 LGHNA, CDR2 YNFKEQ. The CDR3 spans 15 residues. V was clipped by 5 bases and J by 5 bases, with 16 bases between them. The CDR3 bases are TGTGCCAGCAGCGGGCGGGACGCGGGAAGAAACACCATATATTTT. Encoded protein: CASSGRDAGRNTIYF.

In its sample, this clonotype was seen a few times. V is TRBV6-6 and J is TRBJ2-5, with D uncertain. V lost 8 bases and J 1 base, leaving 5 bases between the germline ends. CDR3 length: 11 residues. Per the germline V gene, CDR1 is MNHNY and CDR2 is SVGAGI (reference sequence). The CDR3 here is CASGTQETQYF. The CDR3 coding sequence is TGTGCCAGCGGAACCCAAGAGACCCAGTACTTC.